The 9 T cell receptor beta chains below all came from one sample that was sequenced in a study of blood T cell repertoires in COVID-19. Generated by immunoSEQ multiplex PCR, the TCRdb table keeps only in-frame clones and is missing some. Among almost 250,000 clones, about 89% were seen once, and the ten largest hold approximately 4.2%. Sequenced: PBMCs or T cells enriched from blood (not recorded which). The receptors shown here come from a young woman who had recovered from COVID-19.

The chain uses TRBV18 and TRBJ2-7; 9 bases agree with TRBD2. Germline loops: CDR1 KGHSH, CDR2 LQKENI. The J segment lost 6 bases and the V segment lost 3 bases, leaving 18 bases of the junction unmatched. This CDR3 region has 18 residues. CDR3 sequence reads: CASSPFVGGLATLSEQYF. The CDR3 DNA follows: TGTGCCAGCTCACCGTTCGTGGGGGGACTAGCCACCCTTTCCGAGCAGTACTTC.

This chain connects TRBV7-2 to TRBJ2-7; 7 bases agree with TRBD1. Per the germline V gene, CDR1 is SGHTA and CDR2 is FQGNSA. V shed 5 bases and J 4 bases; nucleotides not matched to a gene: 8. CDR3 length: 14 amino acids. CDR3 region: CASSTRQGSYEQYF. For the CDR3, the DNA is TGTGCCAGCAGCACCCGACAGGGATCGTACGAGCAGTACTTC.

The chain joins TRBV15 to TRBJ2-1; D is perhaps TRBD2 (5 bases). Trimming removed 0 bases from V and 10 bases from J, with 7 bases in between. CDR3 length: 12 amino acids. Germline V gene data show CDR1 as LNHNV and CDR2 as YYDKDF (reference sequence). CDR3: CATSRDEGEQFF. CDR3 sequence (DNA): TGTGCCACCAGCAGAGACGAGGGAGAGCAGTTCTTC.

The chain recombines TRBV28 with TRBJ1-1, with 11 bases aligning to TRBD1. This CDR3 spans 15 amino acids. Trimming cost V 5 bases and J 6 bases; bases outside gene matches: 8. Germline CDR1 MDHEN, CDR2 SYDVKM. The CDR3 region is CASSDTWGQGAEAFF. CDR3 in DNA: TGTGCCAGCAGTGATACATGGGGACAGGGGGCTGAAGCTTTCTTT.

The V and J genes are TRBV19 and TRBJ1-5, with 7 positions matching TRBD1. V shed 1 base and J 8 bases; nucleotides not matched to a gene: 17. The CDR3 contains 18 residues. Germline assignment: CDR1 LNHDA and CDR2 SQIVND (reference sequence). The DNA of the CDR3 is TGTGCCAGTAGTATAGCAGTTTGGAGACAGGGCCGGGGTGAGCCCCAGCATTTT. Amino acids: CASSIAVWRQGRGEPQHF.

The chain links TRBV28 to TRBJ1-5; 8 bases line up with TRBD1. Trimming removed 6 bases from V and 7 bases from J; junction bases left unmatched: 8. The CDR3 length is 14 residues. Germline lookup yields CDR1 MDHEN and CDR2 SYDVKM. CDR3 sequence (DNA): TGTGCCAGCAGACGTGACAGGGGAGGGCAGCCCCAGCATTTT. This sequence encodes CASRRDRGGQPQHF.

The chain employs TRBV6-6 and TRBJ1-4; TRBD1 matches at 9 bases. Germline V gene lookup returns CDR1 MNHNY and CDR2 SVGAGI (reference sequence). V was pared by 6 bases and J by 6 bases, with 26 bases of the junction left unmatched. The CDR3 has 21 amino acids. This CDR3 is CASSRKFRRDRVTGGDEKLFF. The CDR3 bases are TGTGCCAGCAGCCGAAAATTCCGACGGGACAGGGTTACGGGTGGAGATGAAAAACTGTTTTTT.

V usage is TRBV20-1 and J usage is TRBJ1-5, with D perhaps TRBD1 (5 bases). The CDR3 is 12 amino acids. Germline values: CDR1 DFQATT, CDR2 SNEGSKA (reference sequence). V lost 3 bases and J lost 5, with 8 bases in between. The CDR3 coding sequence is TGCAGTGCTAGTCAAGGGGATCAGCCCCAGCATTTT. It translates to CSASQGDQPQHF.

The DNA for the CDR3 is TGTGCCTGGAGTAGAGACAGCCAAGCCAAGGGAACTGAAGCTTTCTTT. Translation: CAWSRDSQAKGTEAFF. This rearrangement joins TRBV30 to TRBJ1-1, with D tentatively TRBD1 (5 bases). Germline-derived CDR1 and CDR2 are GTSNPN and SVGIG (reference sequence). V was shortened by 2 bases and J by 5 bases, with 21 bases between the two germline ends. CDR3 size: 16 residues.